This T cell receptor (beta chain) was recorded in a study of T cells in Graves' hyperthyroidism and ophthalmopathy. This clonotype was seen repeatedly, ten times or more. Researchers amplified the TCR beta CDR3 regions from RNA transcripts. A set of HTBI primers served as the primers for a first-round RT-PCR of the TCR CDR3. TCRdb fed the multiplex PCR reads into MiXCR, producing one record per CDR3 protein. The sample yields under 550,000 distinct CDR3 sequences, 15% to 20% seen once. Trimming pared 0 bases from V and 3 bases from J, leaving 10 bases between. The CDR3 length is 14 residues. The germline V gene has CDR1 SGHDT and CDR2 YYEEEE.

The sample was blood. This chain links TRBV5-6 with TRBJ2-7; D not resolved. The source of this sequence is a man aged 40-55 years with Graves' ophthalmopathy. The CDR3, as DNA: TGTGCCAGCAGCTTGGTAGGAGACAACTACGAGCAGTACTTC. Its protein is CASSLVGDNYEQYF.